What follows are 26 T cell receptor beta chains derived from one specimen sequenced in a study of cytomegalovirus exposure and HLA in healthy donors. PCR employed 60 Vbeta and 13 Jbeta primers. The assay was immunoSEQ multiplex PCR, and TCRdb's table has in-frame clones only and misses some. The data contain about 92,000 clones, about two thirds of them seen just once; the ten biggest clones take up under 3%. Sequenced material: PBMCs. These receptors originate from a man aged 50-59 years in good health and CMV-seronegative.

DNA for the CDR3: TGTGCCAGCAGCGTGGTCGCGGGTGCGTGGTCTAGCACAGATACGCAGTATTTT. Translated, it gives CASSVVAGAWSSTDTQYF. The chain uses TRBV9 and TRBJ2-3; perhaps TRBD2 as D (5 bases). V was cut by 2 bases and J by 0 bases, with 19 bases left in between. The CDR3 has 18 residues. Germline V gene data show CDR1 as SGDLS and CDR2 as YYNGEE.

This chain joins TRBV27 and TRBJ2-1, with D possibly TRBD2 on 6 matching bases. Germline-derived CDR1 and CDR2 are MNHEY and SMNVEV (reference sequence). This CDR3 is built from 14 residues. Deletions cut 5 bases from V and 2 bases from J, with 10 bases between. The CDR3 here is CASSTPGAYNEQFF. For the CDR3, the DNA is TGTGCCAGCAGTACGCCGGGGGCCTACAATGAGCAGTTCTTC.

In its sample, this clone was seen a few times. V usage is TRBV5-6 and J usage is TRBJ1-2; maybe TRBD1 (6 bases). The germline gives CDR1 SGHDT, CDR2 YYEEEE. CDR3 length: 14 amino acids. Trimming cost V 6 bases and J 2 bases, with 14 bases left between them. The CDR3: CASIRYRENYGYTF. The CDR3 nucleotides read TGTGCCAGCATTCGATACAGGGAGAACTATGGCTACACCTTC. The full variable domain, its missing parts supplied by reference TRBV5-6 and TRBJ1-2, is DAGVTQSPTHLIKTRGQQVTLRCSPKSGHDTVSWYQQALGQGPQFIFQYYEEEERQRGNFPDRFSGHQFPNYSSELNVNALLLGDSALYLCASIRYRENYGYTFGSGTRLTVV.

V is TRBV2 and J is TRBJ2-5; 8 positions match TRBD2. J was trimmed by 5 bases and V by 5 bases; bases with no gene match: 7. Germline V gene lookup returns CDR1 SNHLY and CDR2 FYNNEI. The CDR3 loop spans 14 amino acids. For the CDR3, the DNA is TGTGCCAGCAGTTCCATAGCGGGGAGGGAGACCCAGTACTTC. Amino acid sequence: CASSSIAGRETQYF.

This clone was picked up a small number of times. V usage is TRBV11-3 and J usage is TRBJ2-7; the D is unclear. The length of the CDR3 is 13 residues. Looked up from germline, CDR1 is SGHNT and CDR2 is YENEEA. The germline V and J ends were trimmed by 2 bases and 3 bases, with 8 bases remaining between them. CDR3 loop: CASSLFSGYEQYF. In DNA, the CDR3 is TGTGCCAGCAGCTTATTCTCCGGCTACGAGCAGTACTTC.

In DNA form, the CDR3 reads TGTGCCAGCAGCGTAGACTCGGTGAGCGGCTACACCTTC. Translated, it gives CASSVDSVSGYTF. The chain joins TRBV9 to TRBJ1-2; D remains ambiguous. Trimming removed 0 bases from V and 8 bases from J, with 11 bases in between. Germline V gene data show CDR1 as SGDLS and CDR2 as YYNGEE. The CDR3 length is 13 residues.

The chain links TRBV15 to TRBJ1-5; TRBD1 is a possible D gene (5 bases). Trimming left V 6 bases short and J 1 base short, with 10 bases between. The CDR3 loop spans 14 amino acids. CDR1 is LNHNV, CDR2 YYDKDF, per germline (reference sequence). CDR3 residues: CATRGRTSNQPQHF. CDR3 in DNA: TGTGCCACCAGGGGGCGGACCAGCAATCAGCCCCAGCATTTT.

The chain links TRBV2 to TRBJ1-5; D is possibly TRBD1 (6 bases). The V and J ends lost 6 bases and 3 bases respectively, with 12 bases between them. This CDR3 contains 14 residues. The V gene's germline CDR1 is SNHLY and CDR2 FYNNEI. In nucleotides, the CDR3 is TGTGCCAGCAGCAGTAGACAGGACAATCAGCCCCAGCATTTT. Protein product: CASSSRQDNQPQHF.

This rearrangement joins TRBV5-1 to TRBJ1-1; 8 positions agree with TRBD1. V lost 0 bases, J lost 4 bases, and 2 bases stayed unmatched. This CDR3 is 14 amino acids long. Germline CDR1 and CDR2: SGHRS and YFSETQ. Here the CDR3 reads CASSLDTGGTEAFF. The CDR3 DNA reads as TGCGCCAGCAGCTTGGATACAGGGGGCACTGAAGCTTTCTTT.

V and J are TRBV5-4 and TRBJ1-1, with TRBD1 matching 7 bases. Looked up from germline, CDR1 is SGHNT and CDR2 is YYREEE (reference sequence). The CDR3 spans 17 residues. V dropped 6 bases and J dropped 2; count of bases not matched to a gene: 16. The CDR3 bases are TGTGCCAGCACCCGGGGACAGCCAACTGGGGGTAACACTGAAGCTTTCTTT. Translating it yields CASTRGQPTGGNTEAFF.

In this sample, this clone turned up a few times. The chain couples TRBV29-1 to TRBJ2-1, with D tentatively TRBD1 (5 bases). V lost 4 bases, J lost 4 bases, and 11 bases lay in between. CDR3 length: 13 amino acids. Germline V lookup: CDR1 SQVTM, CDR2 ANQGSEA. The CDR3 nucleotides are TGCAGCGTTGTCCCGAGACAGTACAATGAGCAGTTCTTC. This gives the protein CSVVPRQYNEQFF.

A note on this clone: The sample contains more than one DNA sequence encoding this CDR3. The gene calls are TRBV4-3 and TRBJ1-2; no clear D gene. Looked up from germline, CDR1 is LGHNA and CDR2 is YSLEER. The V and J ends lost 0 bases and 1 base respectively, with 6 bases between them. The CDR3 loop spans 14 amino acids. CDR3 in amino acids: CASSQDRLNYGYTF. Written as DNA, the CDR3 is TGCGCCAGCAGCCAAGACAGGCTTAACTATGGCTACACCTTC.

This chain uses TRBV5-1 with TRBJ2-2; possible D gene TRBD1, 6 bases. Germline assignment: CDR1 SGHRS and CDR2 YFSETQ. The CDR3 runs to 15 residues. V lost 1 base and J 6 bases, leaving 13 bases between the germline ends. CDR3 protein: CASSLFSDSSGELFF. The CDR3 DNA is TGCGCCAGCAGCTTGTTTTCGGACAGCTCCGGGGAGCTGTTTTTT.

The V gene is TRBV7-9, the J gene TRBJ2-3; D call uncertain. Deletions cut 5 bases from V and 0 bases from J, with 15 bases between. This CDR3 has 16 amino acids. Germline CDR1 is SEHNR and CDR2 is FQNEAQ (reference sequence). The CDR3 nucleotides read TGTGCCAGCAGCCAGATCCTTCACAGTAGCACAGATACGCAGTATTTT. Its protein is CASSQILHSSTDTQYF.

The chain links TRBV5-1 to TRBJ2-5; 10 bases map to TRBD2. The CDR3 is made up of 17 amino acids. From germline, CDR1 is SGHRS and CDR2 YFSETQ. Trimming at V came to 3 bases and at J to 4 bases, leaving 12 bases not matched to a gene. CDR3 sequence (DNA): TGCGCCAGCAGCTCGGGGGTTCCAGCGGGAGGGTCAGAGACCCAGTACTTC. As protein: CASSSGVPAGGSETQYF.

This rearrangement joins TRBV6-5 to TRBJ2-7; TRBD2 matches at 8 bases. CDR3 length: 13 residues. Germline CDR1 MNHEY, CDR2 SVGAGI. The junction had 5 bases not matched to a gene; V was cut back by 6 bases and J by 4 bases. The chain's CDR3 is CASRRSGGYEQYF. The DNA for the CDR3 is TGTGCCAGCAGGAGGAGCGGGGGATACGAGCAGTACTTC.

This clone was observed a handful of times. The chain has TRBV5-4 and TRBJ2-3; maybe TRBD2 (5 bases). Germline CDR1 and CDR2: SGHNT and YYREEE (reference sequence). CDR3 length: 14 amino acids. V was shortened by 0 bases and J by 3 bases, with 8 bases between the two germline ends. The CDR3 spells CASSLGGPTDTQYF. The CDR3 DNA reads as TGTGCCAGCAGCTTGGGAGGGCCAACAGATACGCAGTATTTT.

CDR3 residues: CASRFSNTEAFF. In nucleotides, the CDR3 is TGCGCCAGCAGATTCTCCAACACTGAAGCTTTCTTT. The chain links TRBV5-1 to TRBJ1-1, with unresolved D. V was pared by 5 bases and J by 2 bases, with 7 bases between. CDR1 and CDR2 from the germline V gene are SGHRS and YFSETQ. There are 12 residues in the CDR3. The full variable domain, with the rest looked up from reference TRBV5-1 and TRBJ1-1, is KAGVTQTPRYLIKTRGQQVTLSCSPISGHRSVSWYQQTPGQGLQFLFEYFSETQRNKGNFPGRFSGRQFSNSRSEMNVSTLELGDSALYLCASRFSNTEAFFGQGTRLTVV.

The chain couples TRBV7-9 to TRBJ1-1; 7 bases match TRBD1. Germline assignment: CDR1 SEHNR and CDR2 FQNEAQ (reference sequence). This CDR3 spans 16 amino acids. J was trimmed by 4 bases and V by 2 bases; bases with no gene match: 10. The CDR3 DNA is TGTGCCAGCAGCTTAAGGGACAGAAGAGTGGGCACTGAAGCTTTCTTT. It codes for CASSLRDRRVGTEAFF.

CDR3 DNA: TGCAGCGCAGCGGGACAGGTAGTGCCCTACGAGCAGTACTTC. It is translated as CSAAGQVVPYEQYF. The gene calls are TRBV29-1 and TRBJ2-7, with D perhaps matching TRBD1 (8 bases). The V end lost 7 bases, the J end lost 2 bases, and 18 bases lay between the germline ends. Germline CDR1 and CDR2: SQVTM and ANQGSEA. The CDR3 has 14 residues.

The chain recombines TRBV7-6 with TRBJ1-6; weak D call: TRBD1 (5 bases). There are 13 residues in the CDR3. CDR1 and CDR2 from the germline V gene are SGHVS and FNYEAQ. The germline V and J ends were trimmed by 5 bases and 8 bases, with 10 bases remaining between them. In DNA, the CDR3 is TGTGCCAGCAGCCTTCCAGGGCATTCACCCCTCCACTTT. It is translated as CASSLPGHSPLHF.

This clone was detected a few times. At one end, the junction sequence differs from germline, possibly due to a read error. The rearrangement joins TRBV7-9 to TRBJ2-3, with D perhaps TRBD2 (5 bases). Germline V gene data show CDR1 as SEHNR and CDR2 as FQNEAQ (reference sequence). The CDR3 runs to 13 residues. CDR3 sequence: CASSLAFPDTQYF. The CDR3 DNA is TGTGCCAGCAGCCTAGCCTTCCCAGATACGCAGTATTTT.

The chain joins TRBV18 to TRBJ2-5; no clear D. Trimming pared 2 bases from V and 3 bases from J, leaving 10 bases between. CDR1 KGHSH and CDR2 LQKENI come from the germline V gene. The length of the CDR3 is 14 residues. CDR3 sequence: CASSPVVGEETQYF. CDR3 DNA: TGTGCCAGCTCACCAGTTGTCGGAGAAGAGACCCAGTACTTC.

This clone occurred a few times. This rearrangement joins TRBV29-1 to TRBJ2-7; possible D gene TRBD2, 6 bases. The V end was cut by 6 bases, the J end by 4 bases, with 13 bases between. The germline V gene encodes CDR1 SQVTM and CDR2 ANQGSEA. CDR3 size: 12 residues. CDR3 sequence reads: CSVTGTQYEQYF. As DNA, the CDR3 is TGCAGCGTAACCGGGACTCAATACGAGCAGTACTTC.

This clone showed up just once. This rearrangement joins TRBV2 to TRBJ1-5, with 8 bases matching TRBD1. The germline V gene has CDR1 SNHLY and CDR2 FYNNEI. The junction had 11 bases not matched to a gene; V was cut back by 6 bases and J by 4 bases. This CDR3 is 16 amino acids long. As DNA, the CDR3 is TGTGCCAGCAGCCGAAAAAGCGGGACAGGTAATCAGCCCCAGCATTTT. Translation gives CASSRKSGTGNQPQHF.

The chain combines TRBV4-2 with TRBJ2-5, with 9 nucleotides matching TRBD1. Germline assignment: CDR1 LGHNA and CDR2 YNFKEQ. J lost 6 bases, V lost 1 base, and 12 bases had no gene match. CDR3 length: 17 amino acids. The CDR3 is CASSQAGTGNFVQTQYF. Written as DNA, the CDR3 is TGTGCCAGCAGCCAAGCCGGGACAGGGAACTTCGTACAGACCCAGTACTTC.